The 2 T cell receptor beta chains below were found in one sample sequenced in a study of blood T cell repertoires in COVID-19. TCRdb's table, derived via immunoSEQ multiplex PCR, lists solely in-frame clones and lacks some. The data hold 140,000 or so clones, with roughly nine tenths observed a single time. Sequenced input: peripheral blood. These receptors were taken from a human donor with COVID-19, enrolled during active disease. The donor label of this sample is uncertain.

This clone came up a few times. V gene TRBV19 combines with J gene TRBJ1-3; 10 bases align to TRBD1. The CDR3 is made up of 14 amino acids. Germline V gene lookup returns CDR1 LNHDA and CDR2 SQIVND (reference sequence). J was trimmed by 2 bases and V by 8 bases; bases with no gene match: 3. The CDR3: CASSDRGPGNTIYF. For the CDR3, the DNA is TGTGCCAGTTCTGACAGGGGGCCTGGAAACACCATATATTTT.

The V and J genes are TRBV6-5 and TRBJ1-1; no reliable D call. The ends were cut back, 7 bases at V and 4 bases at J, with 13 bases in the middle. The CDR3 extends over 13 amino acids. Per germline, CDR1 MNHEY and CDR2 SVGAGI. The CDR3 DNA reads as TGTGCCAGCACCCGCCCAGCGGGCACTGAAGCTTTCTTT. Protein: CASTRPAGTEAFF.